This passage covers 21 T cell receptor beta chains from one sample sequenced in a study of regulatory and conventional T cells in breast cancer. TCRdb re-derived calls from the PCR reads in MiXCR, one entry per CDR3 protein. The sample records over 1,000 distinct CDR3 sequences, roughly 38% being singletons. The sample consisted of regulatory T cells from blood. Source of these receptors: a female donor with breast cancer.

This clonotype was counted a few times. The chain couples TRBV12-3 or TRBV12-4 to TRBJ1-2, with 7 nucleotides matching TRBD1. This CDR3 is built from 13 residues. The J segment lost 6 bases and the V segment lost 6 bases, leaving 7 bases of the junction unmatched. CDR3 coding DNA: TGTGCCAGCAGCTTGACAGGGCTAGATGGCTACACCTTC. Its translation is CASSLTGLDGYTF.

Turning to this clonotype: This may stem from a read error, because a much larger clone lies one nucleotide away. This chain connects TRBV7-2 to TRBJ1-3; D gene ambiguous. The CDR3 is 12 amino acids. Germline lookup yields CDR1 SGHTA and CDR2 FQGNSA. As DNA, the CDR3 is TGTGCCGGCAGCTTACTTCGAAACACCATATATTTT. It yields the protein CAGSLLRNTIYF.

V gene TRBV7-8 combines with J gene TRBJ2-3, with TRBD1 identical over 7 bases. J gave up 4 bases and V 7 bases, and 5 bases lay outside the gene matches. CDR1 is SGHVS, CDR2 FQNEAQ, per germline. This CDR3 is 13 amino acids long. CDR3 amino acids: CASIHRGADTQYF. CDR3 sequence (DNA): TGTGCCAGCATCCACAGGGGAGCAGATACGCAGTATTTT.

This chain joins TRBV4-2 and TRBJ2-3; 8 positions agree with TRBD2. Germline loops: CDR1 LGHNA, CDR2 YNFKEQ. After removal of 0 bases from V and 0 bases from J, the junction contained 8 bases not matched to a gene. The CDR3 extends over 18 amino acids. The CDR3 reads CASSQEPTGGGSTDTQYF. CDR3 nucleotides: TGTGCCAGCAGCCAAGAACCCACTGGCGGGGGGAGCACAGATACGCAGTATTTT.

The gene calls are TRBV5-6 and TRBJ2-7; no reliable D call. The V gene lost 1 base and the J gene lost 1 base, with 15 bases spanning the gap. Germline CDR1 and CDR2: SGHDT and YYEEEE. The CDR3 loop spans 16 amino acids. CDR3 loop: CASSLYGTLDSYEQYF. The DNA for the CDR3 is TGTGCCAGCAGCTTGTACGGTACACTTGATTCCTACGAGCAGTACTTC.

This clonotype has more than one count but fewer than ten. V and J are TRBV3-1 and TRBJ1-2; TRBD1 might be the D (6 bases). CDR3 length equals 15 residues. V dropped 4 bases and J dropped 5 bases, with 17 bases sitting between them. The germline gives CDR1 LGHDT, CDR2 YNNKEL (reference sequence). This CDR3 reads CASSLGQNINYGYTF. CDR3 DNA: TGTGCCAGCAGCCTTGGACAGAATATAAATTATGGCTACACCTTC.

The CDR3 coding sequence is TGTGCCACCAGCAGAGATTGGACTGAAGCTTTCTTT. Translated, it gives CATSRDWTEAFF. This chain links TRBV15 with TRBJ1-1; D gene ambiguous. Trimming cost V 0 bases and J 5 bases, with 4 bases left between them. The CDR3 spans 12 residues. The germline CDR1 and CDR2 sequences are LNHNV and YYDKDF (reference sequence). Filled out from reference TRBV15 and TRBJ1-1, the complete variable domain reads DAMVIQNPRYQVTQFGKPVTLSCSQTLNHNVMYWYQQKSSQAPKLLFHYYDKDFNNEADTPDNFQSRRPNTSFCFLDIRSPGLGDTAMYLCATSRDWTEAFFGQGTRLTVV.

V gene TRBV20-1 combines with J gene TRBJ2-1; the match to TRBD2 covers 8 bases. Germline trimming cut 5 bases from V and 4 bases from J; bases unmatched to any gene: 4. The CDR3 runs 13 residues. Germline CDR1 DFQATT, CDR2 SNEGSKA (reference sequence). CDR3 nucleotides: TGCAGTGCTTCGAGCGGGAGTTACAATGAGCAGTTCTTC. Protein product: CSASSGSYNEQFF.

V usage is TRBV29-1 and J usage is TRBJ2-7; unclear D gene. Trimming removed 4 bases at V and 5 bases at J, with 15 bases between. CDR1 and CDR2 (germline): SQVTM, ANQGSEA. This CDR3 comprises 13 residues. The DNA for the CDR3 is TGCAGCGTTGTACGTGGCTTGGGAAACGAGCAGTACTTC. Translation gives CSVVRGLGNEQYF.

This clonotype was counted only a few times. The rearrangement links TRBV6-1 to TRBJ1-2; no reliable D call. Germline V gene sequence: CDR1 MNHNS, CDR2 SASEGT. The V gene lost 0 bases and the J gene lost 8 bases, with 10 bases spanning the gap. The CDR3 runs 13 residues. The CDR3 reads CASSEAWGGGYTF. The CDR3 DNA reads as TGTGCCAGCAGTGAAGCGTGGGGAGGAGGCTACACCTTC.

This clonotype was recorded only once. Its ends do not fully match the called genes, so a read error is possible. The rearrangement links TRBV18 to TRBJ2-3, with TRBD2 as a possible D gene (6 bases). Per germline, CDR1 KGHSH and CDR2 LQKENI. The CDR3 has 13 amino acids. The CDR3 nucleotides are TGTGCTAGCTCACCAACGGCGGGACTCCCTTTCTATTTT. Amino acids: CASSPTAGLPFYF.

Only a few counts were recorded for this clonotype. The chain is built from TRBV7-2 and TRBJ1-2, with a tentative D call TRBD1 (5 bases). This CDR3 is built from 16 residues. CDR1 is SGHTA and CDR2 is FQGNSA in the germline V gene. V was clipped by 5 bases and J by 1 base, with 17 bases between them. CDR3 sequence (DNA): TGTGCCAGCAGCCCGATCCGACAGCCCTTTAACTATGGCTACACCTTC. The encoded protein is CASSPIRQPFNYGYTF.

This clonotype was seen a handful of times. The V gene is TRBV20-1, the J gene TRBJ2-1; D possibly corresponds to TRBD2 (5 bases). The CDR3 spans 14 residues. Germline CDR1 DFQATT, CDR2 SNEGSKA (reference sequence). The V gene lost 6 bases and the J gene lost 3 bases, with 15 bases spanning the gap. The CDR3 loop reads CSARRGSLYNEQFF. The CDR3 nucleotides read TGCAGTGCCCGAAGAGGGAGCCTCTACAATGAGCAGTTCTTC.

This chain uses TRBV5-1 with TRBJ2-1; D unresolved. V shed 0 bases and J shed 1 base, with 8 bases lying between them. Germline loops: CDR1 SGHRS, CDR2 YFSETQ. This CDR3 is built from 15 residues. The CDR3 loop is CASSLGLQSYNEQFF. The CDR3 DNA reads TGCGCCAGCAGCTTGGGACTGCAGTCCTACAATGAGCAGTTCTTC.

This clonotype occurred a few times. The chain links TRBV27 to TRBJ1-1; D might be TRBD1 (6 bases). The germline V gene has CDR1 MNHEY and CDR2 SMNVEV (reference sequence). The CDR3 contains 19 residues. V lost 2 bases, J lost 1 base, and 23 bases lay in between. The CDR3 loop reads CASSLGVGQGHTRNTEAFF. The CDR3 region has the DNA TGTGCCAGCAGTTTAGGGGTCGGGCAGGGGCACACTCGGAACACTGAAGCTTTCTTT.

This clonotype showed up just a few times. This chain uses TRBV12-3 or TRBV12-4 with TRBJ2-5, with D possibly being TRBD2 (5 bases). V shed 6 bases and J shed 5 bases, with 7 bases lying between them. The CDR3 consists of 11 residues. In DNA form, the CDR3 reads TGTGCCAGCAGGACGGGGGAGACCCAGTACTTC. It encodes CASRTGETQYF.

This clonotype was seen a few times. The chain uses TRBV25-1 and TRBJ2-2; 7 nucleotides agree with TRBD2. This CDR3 is built from 16 residues. The V and J ends lost 0 bases and 4 bases, in that order; junction bases with no gene match: 5. Germline-derived CDR1 and CDR2 are MGHDK and SYGVNS. CDR3 nucleotides: TGTGCCAGCAGTGAATACCCCAGGGAGGGCACCGGGGAGCTGTTTTTT. It codes for CASSEYPREGTGELFF. Complete variable domain (other parts from reference TRBV25-1 and TRBJ2-2): EADIYQTPRYLVIGTGKKITLECSQTMGHDKMYWYQQDPGMELHLIHYSYGVNSTEKGDLSSESTVSRIRTEHFPLTLESARPSHTSQYLCASSEYPREGTGELFFGEGSRLTVL.

Points on this clonotype: One end of the junction fails to match germline, which may point to a read error. V usage is TRBV6-5 and J usage is TRBJ1-2; possibly TRBD1 for D (6 bases). Germline V gives CDR1 MNHEY, CDR2 SVGAGI. CDR3 length: 12 amino acids. CDR3 in amino acids: CAGSVTGYGYTF. CDR3 sequence (DNA): TGTGCCGGCAGTGTAACAGGGTATGGCTACACCTTC.

The chain links TRBV6-6 to TRBJ2-7; D gene unclear. The CDR3 loop spans 11 amino acids. Germline CDR1 and CDR2: MNHNY and SVGAGI (reference sequence). V dropped 6 bases and J dropped 3 bases, with 6 bases sitting between them. The CDR3 protein is CASRKDYEQYF. CDR3 DNA: TGTGCCAGCAGAAAGGACTACGAGCAGTACTTC.

This clonotype has only a few counts. V and J are TRBV10-1 and TRBJ2-1, with TRBD2 as a possible D gene (7 bases). Trimming shortened V by 3 bases and J by 7 bases, and 16 bases separated the two germline ends. From germline, CDR1 is WNHNN and CDR2 SYGVQD (reference sequence). There are 15 residues in the CDR3. The CDR3: CASSEGGGSRNEQFF. The CDR3 coding sequence is TGCGCCAGCAGTGAAGGCGGGGGCTCCAGGAATGAGCAGTTCTTC.

This clonotype was seen only a few times. The V gene is TRBV18, the J gene TRBJ2-3; no reliable D call. From germline, CDR1 is KGHSH and CDR2 LQKENI. V was clipped by 5 bases and J by 5 bases, with 14 bases between them. The CDR3 has 14 residues. In DNA, the CDR3 is TGTGCCAGCTCATCCGGCAGGACGGTAGATACGCAGTATTTT. Encoded protein: CASSSGRTVDTQYF.